Listed below are T cell receptor beta chains from one sample, sequenced in a study of cytomegalovirus exposure and HLA in healthy donors. Libraries were prepared by immunoSEQ multiplex PCR; TCRdb keeps only in-frame clonotypes and omits some of them. The data show around 170,000 clones, roughly four fifths seen once. The sample was PBMCs. These receptors were collected from a man aged 40-49 years in good health and CMV-seronegative. Each CDR3 is given with its conserved first and last residue. D genes are given only for firm matches.

d_call: TRBD1
v_call: TRBV29-1
j_call: TRBJ1-1
cdr3_nt: TGCAGCGTTTTTAGGACAGGGTTCAACACTGAAGCTTTCTTT
cdr3_aa: CSVFRTGFNTEAFF

d_call: NA
v_call: TRBV5-6
j_call: TRBJ2-1
cdr3_nt: TGTGCCAGCAGCCTCCAGGGTGAGCAGTTCTTC
cdr3_aa: CASSLQGEQFF

d_call: TRBD2
v_call: TRBV19
j_call: TRBJ2-1
cdr3_nt: TGTGCCAGTACCTCTAGCGGGGTCTACAATGAGCAGTTCTTC
cdr3_aa: CASTSSGVYNEQFF

d_call: NA
v_call: TRBV11-2
j_call: TRBJ2-3
cdr3_nt: TGTGCCAGCAGCTTAGATCTTAGAATGACTCCACGGGATACGCAGTATTTT
cdr3_aa: CASSLDLRMTPRDTQYF

d_call: NA
v_call: TRBV19
j_call: TRBJ1-5
cdr3_nt: TGTGCCACCACCTCTCTCGACAGCATTAGCAATCAGCCCCAGCATTTT
cdr3_aa: CATTSLDSISNQPQHF

d_call: TRBD1
v_call: TRBV4-1
j_call: TRBJ1-4
cdr3_nt: TGCGCCAGCAGCCAAGGATGGGGGACAGGTGAAAAACTGTTTTTT
cdr3_aa: CASSQGWGTGEKLFF

d_call: NA
v_call: TRBV5-1
j_call: TRBJ1-1
cdr3_nt: TGCGCCAGCAGCTCAATAGGAGTTGAAGCTTTCTTT
cdr3_aa: CASSSIGVEAFF

d_call: TRBD2
v_call: TRBV9
j_call: TRBJ2-1
cdr3_nt: TGTGCCAGCAGCGTAGAAGGGGGGTTAGCGGGGCACAATGAGCAGTTCTTC
cdr3_aa: CASSVEGGLAGHNEQFF

d_call: TRBD2
v_call: TRBV5-1
j_call: TRBJ2-2
cdr3_nt: TGCGCCAGCAGCTTGGTGGCGGGGAGGGCCGGGGAGCTGTTTTTT
cdr3_aa: CASSLVAGRAGELFF

d_call: NA
v_call: TRBV20-1
j_call: TRBJ1-2
cdr3_nt: TGCAGTGCTAGAGATCTGAGGGCATTGGCCTTC
cdr3_aa: CSARDLRALAF